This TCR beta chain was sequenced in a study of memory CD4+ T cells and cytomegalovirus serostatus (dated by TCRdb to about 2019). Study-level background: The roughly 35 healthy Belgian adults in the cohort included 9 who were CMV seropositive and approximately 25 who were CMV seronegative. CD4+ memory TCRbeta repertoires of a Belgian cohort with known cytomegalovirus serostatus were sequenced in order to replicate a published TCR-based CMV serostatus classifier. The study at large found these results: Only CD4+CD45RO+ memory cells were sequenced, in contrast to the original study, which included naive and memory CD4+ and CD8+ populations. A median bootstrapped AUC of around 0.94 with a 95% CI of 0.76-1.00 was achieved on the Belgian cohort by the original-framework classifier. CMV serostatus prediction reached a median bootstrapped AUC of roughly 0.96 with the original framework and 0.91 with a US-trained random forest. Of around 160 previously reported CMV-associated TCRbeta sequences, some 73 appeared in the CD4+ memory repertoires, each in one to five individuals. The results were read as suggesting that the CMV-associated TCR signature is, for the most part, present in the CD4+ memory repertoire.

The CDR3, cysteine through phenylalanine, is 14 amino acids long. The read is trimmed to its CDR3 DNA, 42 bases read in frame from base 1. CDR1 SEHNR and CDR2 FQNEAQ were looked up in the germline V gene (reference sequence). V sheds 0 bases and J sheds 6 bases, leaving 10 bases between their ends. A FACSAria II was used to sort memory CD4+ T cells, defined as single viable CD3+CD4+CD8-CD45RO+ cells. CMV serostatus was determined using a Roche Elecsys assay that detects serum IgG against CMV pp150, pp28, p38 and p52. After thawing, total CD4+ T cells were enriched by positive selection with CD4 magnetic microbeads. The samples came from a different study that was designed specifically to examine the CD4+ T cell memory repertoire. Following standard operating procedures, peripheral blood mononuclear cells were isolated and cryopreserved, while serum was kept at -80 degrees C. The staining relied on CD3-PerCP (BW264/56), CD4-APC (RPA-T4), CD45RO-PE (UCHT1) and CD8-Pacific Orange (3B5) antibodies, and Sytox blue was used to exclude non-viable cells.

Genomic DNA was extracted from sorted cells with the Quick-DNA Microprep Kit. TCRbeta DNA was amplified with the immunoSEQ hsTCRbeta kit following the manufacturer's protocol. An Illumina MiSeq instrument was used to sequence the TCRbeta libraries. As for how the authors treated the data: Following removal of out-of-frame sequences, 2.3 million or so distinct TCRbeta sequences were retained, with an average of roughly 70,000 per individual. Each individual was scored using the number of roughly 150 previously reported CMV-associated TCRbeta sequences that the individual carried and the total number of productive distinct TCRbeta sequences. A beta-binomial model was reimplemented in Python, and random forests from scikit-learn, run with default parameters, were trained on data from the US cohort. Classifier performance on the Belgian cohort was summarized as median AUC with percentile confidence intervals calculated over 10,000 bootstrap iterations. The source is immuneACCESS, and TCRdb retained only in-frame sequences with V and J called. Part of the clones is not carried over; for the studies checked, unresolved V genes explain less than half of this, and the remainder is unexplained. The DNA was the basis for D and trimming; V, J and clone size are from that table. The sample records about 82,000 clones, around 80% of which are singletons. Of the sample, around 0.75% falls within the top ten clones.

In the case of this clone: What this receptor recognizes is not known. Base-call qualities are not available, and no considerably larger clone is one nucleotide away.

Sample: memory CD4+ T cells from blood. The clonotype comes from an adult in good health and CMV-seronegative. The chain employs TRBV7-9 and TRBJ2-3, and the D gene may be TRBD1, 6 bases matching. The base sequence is TGTGCCAGCAGCTTAGCAAGCAGGGGCGATACGCAGTATTTT. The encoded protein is CASSLASRGDTQYF.